Below, 21 T cell receptor beta chains from the same sample are listed, as sequenced in a study of human T cells and chemical hapten exposure. Time point defined: patch test 1, 2 weeks after DPC sensitization. Treatment specified: therapeutic diphenylcyclopropenone sensitization with weekly scalp DPC. TCRdb reprocessed the RACE reads via MiXCR and lists one record per CDR3 protein. The sample records roughly 200,000 distinct CDR3 sequences, 20% to 25% being singletons. The sequencing used whole blood, collected in connection with sensitization to the hapten diphenylcyclopropenone (DPC). The receptors derive from a woman between 45 and 65 years old with alopecia areata. Some clones in this sample may be carry-over from other donors' samples.

V is TRBV20-1 and J is TRBJ1-5; a possible D gene is TRBD1 (5 bases). This CDR3 contains 13 residues. Deletions cut 3 bases from V and 1 base from J, with 7 bases between. CDR1 is DFQATT and CDR2 is SNEGSKA in the germline V gene (reference sequence). The CDR3: CSARRGSNQPQHF. The CDR3 region has the DNA TGCAGTGCTAGGCGGGGGAGCAATCAGCCCCAGCATTTT.

This clonotype was detected only a few times. The V gene is TRBV7-2, the J gene TRBJ2-1; 11 nucleotides line up with TRBD2. The CDR3 extends over 16 amino acids. V lost 0 bases and J lost 7; bases outside the gene matches: 5. CDR1 SGHTA and CDR2 FQGNSA come from the germline V gene. The CDR3 sequence: CASSLAITSGSNEQFF. Here the CDR3 DNA reads TGTGCCAGCAGCTTAGCGATAACTAGCGGGAGTAATGAGCAGTTCTTC.

This clonotype has at least ten counts. This sequence joins TRBV7-9 and TRBJ1-2, with no clear D. Looked up from germline, CDR1 is SEHNR and CDR2 is FQNEAQ (reference sequence). Trimming cost V 6 bases and J 4 bases, with 6 bases left between them. The CDR3 is 11 residues long. Here the CDR3 DNA reads TGTGCCAGCAGTCAAGTCTATGGCTACACCTTC. This codes for CASSQVYGYTF.

This clonotype was detected ten times or more. The rearrangement links TRBV28 to TRBJ1-1; D unclear. Trimming shortened V by 1 base and J by 6 bases, and 15 bases separated the two germline ends. In germline, CDR1 is MDHEN, CDR2 SYDVKM. The CDR3 is made up of 15 amino acids. CDR3 region: CASSLYQSRVAEAFF. CDR3 DNA sequence: TGTGCCAGCAGTTTATACCAGAGTCGGGTCGCTGAAGCTTTCTTT.

This CDR3 is CATTLRAGPGVRQFF. The CDR3 DNA sequence: TGTGCCACCACTTTGAGGGCAGGGCCAGGGGTACGGCAGTTCTTC. The chain couples TRBV24-1 to TRBJ2-1; the D gene is possibly TRBD1 (6 bases). The V end was cut by 8 bases, the J end by 12 bases, with 25 bases between. Germline assignment: CDR1 KGHDR and CDR2 SFDVKD. The CDR3 spans 15 residues.

The rearrangement links TRBV20-1 to TRBJ2-7, with 12 bases fitting TRBD2. V shed 2 bases, J shed 0 bases, and the junction held 5 bases outside the gene matches. Germline lookup yields CDR1 DFQATT and CDR2 SNEGSKA (reference sequence). The CDR3 covers 16 residues. As DNA, the CDR3 is TGCAGTGCTAGAACAACTAGCGGGAGGACCTCCTACGAGCAGTACTTC. Its protein is CSARTTSGRTSYEQYF.

In this sample, this clonotype turned up a few times. The rearrangement joins TRBV5-1 to TRBJ2-3; 7 nucleotides match TRBD2. In germline, CDR1 is SGHRS, CDR2 YFSETQ. With V trimmed by 0 bases and J by 4 bases, 5 bases remained unmatched. The CDR3 covers 15 residues. CDR3 sequence (DNA): TGCGCCAGCAGCTTGGTTTTGGGGAGGGCAGATACGCAGTATTTT. Translating gives CASSLVLGRADTQYF.

CDR3 region: CASSAGVLGVQETQYF. CDR3 coding DNA: TGTGCCAGCAGCGCTGGGGTTCTGGGAGTACAAGAGACCCAGTACTTC. This chain uses TRBV11-2 with TRBJ2-5; tentatively, D is TRBD2 (5 bases). Germline CDR1 is SGHAT and CDR2 is FQNNGV. This CDR3 is built from 16 residues. V lost 5 bases to trimming and J lost 2 bases, with 18 bases between them.

The chain uses TRBV7-9 and TRBJ1-1; 8 nucleotides match TRBD1. The CDR3 consists of 16 residues. Germline V gene sequence: CDR1 SEHNR, CDR2 FQNEAQ (reference sequence). The ends lost 2 bases at V and 3 bases at J; junction bases unmatched: 8. The CDR3 DNA sequence: TGTGCCAGCAGCTTATCGAGCAGGGGGCGGCACACTGAAGCTTTCTTT. Its translation is CASSLSSRGRHTEAFF.

This chain joins TRBV20-1 and TRBJ1-1; 9 nucleotides align to TRBD1. J lost 2 bases, V lost 6 bases, and 7 bases had no gene match. The germline CDR1 and CDR2 sequences are DFQATT and SNEGSKA (reference sequence). The CDR3 totals 14 residues. CDR3 nucleotide sequence: TGCAGTGCGTCCGGGACAGGGATAAACACTGAAGCTTTCTTT. Residues: CSASGTGINTEAFF.

V is TRBV7-9 and J is TRBJ1-2; D might be TRBD1 (5 bases). This CDR3 contains 13 residues. CDR1 is SEHNR, CDR2 FQNEAQ, per germline (reference sequence). The V end lost 0 bases, the J end lost 6 bases, and 8 bases lay between the germline ends. The CDR3 region has the DNA TGTGCCAGCAGCTTAGCGGCAGGGCATGGCTACACCTTC. It encodes CASSLAAGHGYTF.

This clonotype was detected only a few times. The chain recombines TRBV6-5 with TRBJ1-2; 9 bases line up with TRBD1. Trimming cost V 5 bases and J 5 bases; bases outside gene matches: 6. The CDR3 contains 14 residues. The V gene's germline CDR1 is MNHEY and CDR2 SVGAGI. The CDR3 loop is CASSPGTGRYGYTF. The CDR3 nucleotides are TGTGCCAGCAGTCCTGGGACAGGGAGGTATGGCTACACCTTC.

There are many counts of this clonotype. The gene calls are TRBV6-1 and TRBJ2-5; D gene unclear. The germline V gene encodes CDR1 MNHNS and CDR2 SASEGT. V lost 5 bases to trimming and J lost 12 bases, with 16 bases between them. CDR3 length: 12 residues. Written as DNA, the CDR3 is TGTGCCAGCAGTCAGAGGTGGGGAAGAGAGTACTTC. Residues: CASSQRWGREYF.

Only one count was recorded for this clonotype. The chain uses TRBV6-1 and TRBJ2-7; TRBD2 matches 7 bases. This CDR3 is built from 16 residues. Germline values: CDR1 MNHNS, CDR2 SASEGT. The junction had 13 bases not matched to a gene; V was cut back by 3 bases and J by 5 bases. The CDR3 region is CASSDAWSSGFHEQYF. The CDR3 bases are TGTGCCAGCAGTGATGCTTGGAGTAGCGGGTTCCACGAGCAGTACTTC.

CDR3 nucleotide sequence: TGTGCCAGCAGCCCGTGGGACAGGGGGTTCACAGATACGCAGTATTTT. As protein: CASSPWDRGFTDTQYF. The chain recombines TRBV7-8 with TRBJ2-3; 11 bases agree with TRBD1. The CDR3 covers 16 residues. Looked up from germline, CDR1 is SGHVS and CDR2 is FQNEAQ. After removal of 5 bases from V and 2 bases from J, the junction contained 6 bases not matched to a gene.

This clonotype occurred a few times. The chain employs TRBV7-6 and TRBJ2-5; D is possibly TRBD1 (6 bases). The CDR3 contains 13 residues. The V and J ends lost 1 base and 4 bases respectively, with 7 bases between them. Germline lookup yields CDR1 SGHVS and CDR2 FNYEAQ. The CDR3 DNA is TGTGCCAGCAGCTTAGTCAGGGGAGAGACCCAGTACTTC. Encoded protein: CASSLVRGETQYF.

The gene calls are TRBV3-1 and TRBJ1-3; 7 bases line up with TRBD1. Unmatched junction bases numbered 4, after V lost 0 bases and J lost 2 bases. From germline, CDR1 is LGHDT and CDR2 YNNKEL (reference sequence). CDR3 size: 16 residues. DNA of the CDR3: TGTGCCAGCAGCCAAGATGTAGGGGGCCCTGGAAACACCATATATTTT. Its protein product is CASSQDVGGPGNTIYF.

The V and J genes are TRBV5-1 and TRBJ2-7, with 7 positions matching TRBD1. The CDR3 sequence is 14 residues long. The J segment lost 0 bases and the V segment lost 4 bases, leaving 4 bases of the junction unmatched. Germline CDR1 is SGHRS and CDR2 is YFSETQ. CDR3 coding DNA: TGCGCCAGCAGCGGGACAGCCAGCTCCTACGAGCAGTACTTC. Encoded protein: CASSGTASSYEQYF.

This clonotype was seen a handful of times. The V gene is TRBV6-5, the J gene TRBJ2-7; D perhaps matches TRBD2 (5 bases). V was trimmed by 2 bases and J by 9 bases, leaving 17 bases between them. The CDR3 is made up of 14 amino acids. Germline V gives CDR1 MNHEY, CDR2 SVGAGI. The CDR3 here is CASSYTPDFYGQYF. The CDR3 coding sequence is TGTGCCAGCAGTTACACACCGGACTTTTATGGGCAGTACTTC.

This clonotype was recorded a few times. This rearrangement joins TRBV20-1 to TRBJ2-5, with TRBD2 matching 15 bases. Germline-derived CDR1 and CDR2 are DFQATT and SNEGSKA (reference sequence). The CDR3 contains 16 residues. The ends lost 4 bases at V and 7 bases at J; junction bases unmatched: 10. The CDR3 is CSATPGLAGGSRTQYF. Written as DNA, the CDR3 is TGCAGTGCTACGCCGGGACTAGCGGGAGGTTCACGGACCCAGTACTTC.

This clonotype has more than one count but fewer than ten. The rearrangement links TRBV6-5 to TRBJ2-5; D perhaps matches TRBD2 (5 bases). Per the germline V gene, CDR1 is MNHEY and CDR2 is SVGAGI. V lost 5 bases, J lost 6 bases, and 16 bases lay in between. The length of the CDR3 is 14 residues. The DNA for the CDR3 is TGTGCCAGCAGTCAACTGGTAGCGTCGAAGACCCAGTACTTC. It yields the protein CASSQLVASKTQYF.